The sample holds many counts of the clone carrying this TCR beta chain. Graves' hyperthyroidism showing no ophthalmopathy progression within 18 months was considered stable. The source material, RNA transcripts, was used to amplify TCR beta CDR3 regions. A first-round RT-PCR of the TCR CDR3 used the HTBI primer set. TCRdb re-called the multiplex PCR reads through MiXCR, storing one row per CDR3 protein. Here the sample spans roughly 200,000 distinct CDR3 sequences, roughly 18% being singletons. This entry belongs to a study of T cells in Graves' hyperthyroidism and ophthalmopathy. The receptor was isolated from a man in his forties with Graves' hyperthyroidism. Sequenced material: blood.

The CDR3 here is CASSPRGRGGFLAKNIQYF. The CDR3 coding sequence is TGTGCCAGCAGCCCAAGGGGGCGGGGGGGCTTTCTAGCCAAAAACATTCAGTACTTC. The chain couples TRBV11-2 to TRBJ2-4, with 9 positions matching TRBD2. Trimming cost V 5 bases and J 0 bases; bases outside gene matches: 14. This CDR3 spans 19 amino acids. The V gene's germline CDR1 is SGHAT and CDR2 FQNNGV.